The rows below give T cell receptor beta chains drawn from one sample of a study of blood T cell repertoires in COVID-19. Clones were sequenced by immunoSEQ multiplex PCR, and TCRdb holds only the in-frame ones, with some missing. The sample has about 130,000 clones, around 83% seen once. Material for sequencing was peripheral blood. These receptors were collected from a woman at least 80 years old with COVID-19, enrolled during active disease. Both conserved end residues are part of each CDR3. D genes are given only for firm matches. Size tells how often a clone was seen (once, few, many) or the class of an expanded clone, and some rows leave it out.

size,V,J,D,DNA,CDR3
.,TRBV6-2/TRBV6-3,TRBJ1-5,TRBD1,TGTGCCAGCAGCCCAGCAGGTACCGGGACAGGGGGCGATCAGCCCCAGCATTTT,CASSPAGTGTGGDQPQHF
once,TRBV14,TRBJ1-3,.,TGTGCCAGCAGCCCTCAACAGGGAAACACCATATATTTT,CASSPQQGNTIYF
.,TRBV7-2,TRBJ2-7,TRBD2,TGTGCCAGCAGCTTAGATCCGGGCGGGGGATCCTACGAGCAGTACTTC,CASSLDPGGGSYEQYF
.,TRBV9,TRBJ2-3,.,TGTGCCAGCAGCGTAGCGATCGCTAACACAGATACGCAGTATTTT,CASSVAIANTDTQYF
.,TRBV6-4,TRBJ2-1,.,TGTGCCAGCAGTCAGGGGCCCTACAATGAGCAGTTCTTC,CASSQGPYNEQFF
.,TRBV24-1,TRBJ2-1,.,TGTGCCACCAGTGATCTGGGTGTCGGAGTCCAGCAGTTCTTC,CATSDLGVGVQQFF
.,TRBV7-2,TRBJ2-7,.,TGTGCCAGCAGCCTCGACGGAGGGGGCCTATCCTACGAGCAGTACTTC,CASSLDGGGLSYEQYF
.,TRBV10-2,TRBJ2-6,.,TGCGCCAGCAGTGTTTCCCAAAACACTGGGGCCAACGTCCTGACTTTC,CASSVSQNTGANVLTF
once,TRBV9,TRBJ2-1,.,TGTGCCAGCAATGGAGGGGACGGCTCCTACAATGAGCAGTTCTTC,CASNGGDGSYNEQFF
.,TRBV19,TRBJ2-2,TRBD1,TGTGCCAGTAGGGGACAGGGGACGAACACCGGGGAGCTGTTTTTT,CASRGQGTNTGELFF
once,TRBV7-9,TRBJ2-6,TRBD1,TGTGCCAGCAGCTTAGAGGTCCGGACAGGGGTACCTGGGGCCAACGTCCTGACTTTC,CASSLEVRTGVPGANVLTF
.,TRBV7-2,TRBJ1-2,TRBD1,TGTGCCAGCAGCTTAGCGGCGGACAGGGGGCCCGGCTACACCTTC,CASSLAADRGPGYTF
.,TRBV3-1/TRBV3-2,TRBJ1-1,TRBD1,TGTGCCAGCAGCCAAGGACAGGGATTTATGAACACTGAAGCTTTCTTT,CASSQGQGFMNTEAFF
.,TRBV3-1/TRBV3-2,TRBJ2-1,TRBD2,TGTGCCAGCAGCCAAGATCCCATTGGGGGACTAGCGGGTAATGAGCAGTTCTTC,CASSQDPIGGLAGNEQFF
.,TRBV19,TRBJ1-2,TRBD1,TGTGCCAGTAGTCGGACAGGGGCTGGCTACACCTTC,CASSRTGAGYTF
.,TRBV19,TRBJ2-7,TRBD2,TGTGCCAGTAGTATTAAGGGCACGAGGGCTAGCGGCTCCTACGAGCAGTACTTC,CASSIKGTRASGSYEQYF
.,TRBV7-2,TRBJ2-1,.,TGTGCCAGCAGCTTAGCCGGGGAGAATGAGCAGTTCTTC,CASSLAGENEQFF
.,TRBV19,TRBJ1-5,.,TGTGCCAGTAGTATCCAGGGGCCAAGCTATAGCAATCAGCCCCAGCATTTT,CASSIQGPSYSNQPQHF
medium-sized,TRBV6-2/TRBV6-3,TRBJ2-2,TRBD1,TGTGCCAGCAGTACAGGGGACGCCGGGGAGCTGTTTTTT,CASSTGDAGELFF
.,TRBV14,TRBJ2-3,.,TGTGCCAGCAGCCCCCTCGGGGATACGCAGTATTTT,CASSPLGDTQYF
.,TRBV11-1,TRBJ2-1,TRBD2,TGTGCCAGCAGAACGAGCGGGAGCTCCTACAATGAGCAGTTCTTC,CASRTSGSSYNEQFF
once,TRBV6-5,TRBJ2-2,TRBD1,TGTGCCAGCAGTAGGGACAGAATCACCGGGGAGCTGTTTTTT,CASSRDRITGELFF
.,TRBV29-1,TRBJ2-2,.,TGCAGCGTCTCCAACCCGACGGGACACGTGGCCGGGGAGCTGTTTTTT,CSVSNPTGHVAGELFF
.,TRBV2,TRBJ2-1,TRBD2,TGTGCCAGCAAGGGACTAGCGGGAGTTCAGGATGAGCAGTTCTTC,CASKGLAGVQDEQFF
.,TRBV7-2,TRBJ2-6,TRBD1,TGTGCCAGCAGTCCTCGGGACAGGGGCTCTGGGGCCAACGTCCTGACTTTC,CASSPRDRGSGANVLTF
.,TRBV19,TRBJ1-1,.,TGTGCCAGTAGTACCCCTGGAGGGGTTTGGTACACTGAAGCTTTCTTT,CASSTPGGVWYTEAFF
.,TRBV19,TRBJ2-2,.,TGTGCCAGTAGCATGACCAACAGGAACACCGGGGAGCTGTTTTTT,CASSMTNRNTGELFF
.,TRBV27,TRBJ1-6,.,TGTGCCAGCAGGCATGGGGGGGGGCCTTATAATTCACCCCTCCACTTT,CASRHGGGPYNSPLHF
.,TRBV27,TRBJ2-7,.,TGTGCCAGCAGTACCCTATACGAGCAGTACTTC,CASSTLYEQYF
.,TRBV20-1,TRBJ1-1,.,TGCAGTGCTAGCCTGTCCCTTGAAGCTTTCTTT,CSASLSLEAFF
.,TRBV5-5,TRBJ1-2,.,TGTGCCAGCAGCTTGTGGGCAGGCGGGGGTGGAGGCTACACCTTC,CASSLWAGGGGGYTF
.,TRBV6-2/TRBV6-3,TRBJ1-4,.,TGTGCCAGCAGTTACTCGGGCGGCGGGATGGGTGAAAATGAAAAACTGTTTTTT,CASSYSGGGMGENEKLFF
.,TRBV28,TRBJ2-3,.,TGTGCCAGCAGTGGAGGACCCGCTAGCACAGATACGCAGTATTTT,CASSGGPASTDTQYF
.,TRBV28,TRBJ1-2,TRBD1,TGTGCCAGCAGTGTTGGGGACAGGGGTAATGGCTACACCTTC,CASSVGDRGNGYTF
.,TRBV3-1/TRBV3-2,TRBJ1-5,.,TGTGCCAGCAGTCAAGATCCCGTCGGGCAGCCCCAGCATTTT,CASSQDPVGQPQHF
once,TRBV19,TRBJ1-3,.,TGTGCCAGTAGTACAGGGGTTCTCTCTGGAAACACCATATATTTT,CASSTGVLSGNTIYF
.,TRBV21-1,TRBJ2-1,.,TGTGCCAGCAGCAAAATCGCGGGAACGGGGAATGAGCAGTTCTTC,CASSKIAGTGNEQFF
.,TRBV19,TRBJ2-2,.,TGTGCCAGTCGCAAAACGGACACCGGGGAGCTGTTTTTT,CASRKTDTGELFF
.,TRBV5-4,TRBJ2-1,.,TGTGCCAGCAGCTTGGCCGGGAAACCAGGCCAAAATGAGCAGTTCTTC,CASSLAGKPGQNEQFF